The present TCR beta chain was sequenced within a study of T-cell reconstitution after alpha-beta-depleted transplantation in children. Study-level results: Most T-cell counts and diversity one year after the transplant came from T cells that were newly produced. Elevated TCRbeta diversity at day 60 was traced, in some patients, to surviving recipient T cells and thymic progenitors. Where alpha-beta T cells came from about two months after transplant was reportedly several hundred expanded graft clones.

Deletions cut 0 bases from V and 6 bases from J, with 11 bases between. CDR1 is SGHRS, CDR2 YFSETQ, per germline. The CDR3 has 14 residues. This clonotype was recorded a few times. Its matching antigen is unknown. TCRbeta library preparation incorporated unique molecular identifiers. TCRdb re-called the PCR reads through MiXCR, storing one row per CDR3 protein. The table shows about a million distinct CDR3 sequences, with roughly 29% occurring only once. The sequencing here drew on PBMCs, mostly from graft donor cells, taken 360 days after TCRalphabeta/CD19-depleted stem cell transplant. The rearrangement joins TRBV5-1 to TRBJ2-3; D is ambiguous. The receptor's source is a boy younger than two who had a stem cell transplant for SCID, so the T cells may come from the graft donor. CDR3: CASSLAPRGDTQYF. The DNA for the CDR3 is TGCGCCAGCAGCTTGGCCCCGCGTGGGGATACGCAGTATTTT.